Below, 23 T cell receptor beta chains from the same sample are listed, as sequenced in a study of cytomegalovirus exposure and HLA in healthy donors. The PCR had 60 Vbeta and 13 Jbeta primers. Measured with immunoSEQ multiplex PCR; TCRdb has only the in-frame clones, and not every one. Among 89,000 or so clones listed, 70% to 80% were seen once. The sequenced sample consisted of PBMCs. These receptors originate from a man between 18 and 35 years old in good health and CMV-seropositive.

The chain couples TRBV6-6 to TRBJ2-1; tentatively, D is TRBD1 (6 bases). V lost 4 bases and J lost 8, with 15 bases in between. The V gene's germline CDR1 is MNHNY and CDR2 SVGAGI (reference sequence). This CDR3 has 14 amino acids. In DNA form, the CDR3 reads TGTGCCAGCAGTTCTTTAACAGGGTTCGATGAGCAGTTCTTC. It is translated as CASSSLTGFDEQFF.

V gene TRBV2 combines with J gene TRBJ1-1; D perhaps matches TRBD1 (5 bases). Trimming cost V 4 bases and J 5 bases, with 17 bases left between them. This CDR3 is 15 amino acids long. Germline values: CDR1 SNHLY, CDR2 FYNNEI. CDR3 residues: CASSVRGGRRTEAFF. CDR3 nucleotide sequence: TGTGCCAGCAGTGTACGGGGGGGACGTCGGACTGAAGCTTTCTTT. Variable domain in full (rest from reference TRBV2 and TRBJ1-1): EPEVTQTPSHQVTQMGQEVILRCVPISNHLYFYWYRQILGQKVEFLVSFYNNEISEKSEIFDDQFSVERPDGSNFTLKIRSTKLEDSAMYFCASSVRGGRRTEAFFGQGTRLTVV.

This sequence joins TRBV7-8 and TRBJ2-7; D unresolved. CDR3 length: 17 amino acids. Germline assignment: CDR1 SGHVS and CDR2 FQNEAQ. V lost 1 base and J 2 bases, leaving 18 bases between the germline ends. CDR3 bases: TGTGCCAGCAGCTTAGTGGCAGTTCGAGCGCCGACCTACGAGCAGTACTTC. Its protein is CASSLVAVRAPTYEQYF.

This sequence joins TRBV5-1 and TRBJ1-1; D is unresolved. The CDR3 runs to 15 residues. Trimming stripped 0 bases from V and 0 bases from J, with 9 bases between. CDR1 and CDR2 (germline): SGHRS, YFSETQ. For the CDR3, the DNA is TGCGCCAGCAGCTTGGATCGCGGGATGAACACTGAAGCTTTCTTT. Amino acids: CASSLDRGMNTEAFF.

The genes are TRBV28 and TRBJ1-5; a weak D match, TRBD1 (6 bases). Germline CDR1 reads MDHEN; CDR2 reads SYDVKM. V shed 8 bases and J shed 4 bases, with 15 bases lying between them. The CDR3 runs to 14 residues. CDR3 sequence reads: CASRNPGQNQPQHF. The CDR3 DNA reads as TGTGCCAGCCGAAATCCGGGACAAAATCAGCCCCAGCATTTT. Based on the CDR3 plus reference TRBV28 and TRBJ1-5, the full variable domain is DVKVTQSSRYLVKRTGEKVFLECVQDMDHENMFWYRQDPGLGLRLIYFSYDVKMKEKGDIPEGYSVSREKKERFSLILESASTNQTSMYLCASRNPGQNQPQHFGDGTRLSIL.

This chain joins TRBV27 and TRBJ1-2; 9 bases align to TRBD1. The germline V gene encodes CDR1 MNHEY and CDR2 SMNVEV (reference sequence). V lost 3 bases and J lost 10; bases outside the gene matches: 3. The CDR3 covers 12 residues. As DNA, the CDR3 is TGTGCCAGCAGTTTCCGGACAGGGGACTACACCTTC. Amino acids: CASSFRTGDYTF.

The chain links TRBV5-1 to TRBJ2-7, with 7 bases identical to TRBD1. The CDR3 is made up of 13 amino acids. Germline V gene lookup returns CDR1 SGHRS and CDR2 YFSETQ. Trimming took 2 bases from V and 4 from J; bases not matched to a gene: 3. The DNA for the CDR3 is TGCGCCAGCAGCTTCGGGACAGCATACGAGCAGTACTTC. It is translated as CASSFGTAYEQYF.

This clone has just a few counts. The rearrangement uses TRBV7-3 and TRBJ2-1; 8 bases line up with TRBD2. The length of the CDR3 is 17 residues. The germline V gene has CDR1 SGHTA and CDR2 FQGTGA. The trim removed 5 bases at V and 7 bases at J, leaving 16 bases unmatched. CDR3 coding DNA: TGTGCCAGCAGCCACGGGAGGGGCAGGGGCGGTGGAAATGAGCAGTTCTTC. This sequence encodes CASSHGRGRGGGNEQFF.

The V gene is TRBV27, the J gene TRBJ1-5; perhaps TRBD1 as D (6 bases). The CDR3 has 16 amino acids. Trimming left V 6 bases short and J 0 bases short, with 15 bases between. CDR1 is MNHEY and CDR2 is SMNVEV in the germline V gene (reference sequence). In nucleotides, the CDR3 is TGTGCCAGCAGCACTGACGGGACAAGTAGCAATCAGCCCCAGCATTTT. Residues: CASSTDGTSSNQPQHF.

This clone was seen just once. The chain couples TRBV29-1 to TRBJ2-2; 9 bases agree with TRBD2. Germline assignment: CDR1 SQVTM and CDR2 ANQGSEA. Trimming cost V 7 bases and J 0 bases; bases outside gene matches: 3. This CDR3 has 14 amino acids. In DNA form, the CDR3 reads TGCAGCGCCCGCGGGGGGGCGAACACCGGGGAGCTGTTTTTT. The encoded protein is CSARGGANTGELFF.

The sample holds a few counts of this clone. The chain joins TRBV5-1 to TRBJ2-6; D call uncertain. V lost 5 bases and J lost 3, with 12 bases in between. The CDR3 runs to 15 residues. The germline gives CDR1 SGHRS, CDR2 YFSETQ. The CDR3 spells CASRVGQFGANVLTF. CDR3 nucleotide sequence: TGCGCCAGCAGGGTTGGGCAATTTGGGGCCAACGTCCTGACTTTC.

CDR3 residues: CASSEESGRADTQYF. The CDR3 DNA reads as TGTGCCAGCAGTGAGGAGTCCGGGAGGGCAGATACGCAGTATTTT. This chain links TRBV2 with TRBJ2-3, with TRBD2 identical over 8 bases. CDR3 length: 15 amino acids. V was pared by 3 bases and J by 4 bases, with 6 bases of the junction left unmatched. The germline gives CDR1 SNHLY, CDR2 FYNNEI. Combining the CDR3 with reference TRBV2 and TRBJ2-3 gives the whole variable domain EPEVTQTPSHQVTQMGQEVILRCVPISNHLYFYWYRQILGQKVEFLVSFYNNEISEKSEIFDDQFSVERPDGSNFTLKIRSTKLEDSAMYFCASSEESGRADTQYFGPGTRLTVL.

The chain links TRBV18 to TRBJ2-7, with 9 bases lining up with TRBD1. Looked up from germline, CDR1 is KGHSH and CDR2 is LQKENI. The CDR3 length is 15 residues. V gave up 4 bases and J gave up 1 base; unmatched junction bases: 5. CDR3 nucleotides: TGTGCCAGCTCACTCACCGGGACAGGGTCCTACGAGCAGTACTTC. Translating gives CASSLTGTGSYEQYF.

The chain couples TRBV7-9 to TRBJ2-1; D unresolved. There are 11 residues in the CDR3. From germline, CDR1 is SEHNR and CDR2 FQNEAQ (reference sequence). V dropped 5 bases and J dropped 8 bases, with 7 bases sitting between them. The CDR3 nucleotides read TGTGCCAGCAGCATGCGAGATGAGCAGTTCTTC. Protein: CASSMRDEQFF.

The chain joins TRBV30 to TRBJ1-6; 12 bases fit TRBD1. In germline, CDR1 is GTSNPN, CDR2 SVGIG (reference sequence). The trim removed 5 bases at V and 9 bases at J, leaving 8 bases unmatched. The CDR3 length is 15 residues. CDR3 coding DNA: TGTGCCTGGCGAGGGCGGGGACAGGGGGCTTCACCCCTCCACTTT. It translates to CAWRGRGQGASPLHF.

This clone has just a few counts. The chain links TRBV5-6 to TRBJ1-5; TRBD1 aligns across 8 bases. CDR1 and CDR2 from the germline V gene are SGHDT and YYEEEE. CDR3 size: 13 residues. Losses at the gene ends were 1 base for V and 12 bases for J; bases not matched to a gene: 6. The CDR3 loop reads CASSLTDRGNQHF. The CDR3 DNA reads as TGTGCCAGCAGCTTGACCGACAGGGGAAACCAGCATTTT.

This clone was observed a few times. V usage is TRBV27 and J usage is TRBJ1-1, with D unresolved. CDR3 length: 14 residues. Germline loops: CDR1 MNHEY, CDR2 SMNVEV (reference sequence). V lost 7 bases, J lost 6 bases, and 18 bases lay in between. The CDR3 loop reads CASIPPGGRAEAFF. In DNA form, the CDR3 reads TGTGCCAGCATCCCTCCTGGCGGGAGGGCTGAAGCTTTCTTT.

This clone was counted a few times. The gene calls are TRBV12-5 and TRBJ1-5; no firm D call. The CDR3 runs to 15 residues. Trimming pared 6 bases from V and 5 bases from J, leaving 17 bases between. From germline, CDR1 is LGHNT and CDR2 FRNRAP. The CDR3 DNA follows: TGTGCTAGTGGACTCGACACAAATGCCCATCAGCCCCAGCATTTT. It yields the protein CASGLDTNAHQPQHF.

The genes are TRBV5-4 and TRBJ2-7, with 8 bases aligning to TRBD1. The CDR3 runs to 14 residues. V shed 0 bases and J 3 bases; nucleotides not matched to a gene: 2. Germline V gene sequence: CDR1 SGHNT, CDR2 YYREEE (reference sequence). The CDR3 is CASSLAGGRYEQYF. As DNA, the CDR3 is TGTGCCAGCAGCTTGGCAGGGGGCCGCTACGAGCAGTACTTC.

This clone was counted once. The rearrangement joins TRBV28 to TRBJ1-5; weak D call: TRBD1 (6 bases). The CDR3 runs 17 residues. V gave up 3 bases and J gave up 2 bases, with 17 bases separating them. Germline V gives CDR1 MDHEN, CDR2 SYDVKM. The CDR3 DNA follows: TGTGCCAGCAGTTTTGACCCTCAGGGGCCTCGCAATCAGCCCCAGCATTTT. This encodes CASSFDPQGPRNQPQHF.

The CDR3 loop is CASSFMGVTGEARDSPLHF. The CDR3 DNA reads TGTGCCAGCAGTTTTATGGGGGTGACAGGGGAGGCCCGAGATTCACCCCTCCACTTT. This rearrangement joins TRBV27 to TRBJ1-6, with TRBD1 matching over 8 bases. Trimming at V came to 3 bases and at J to 8 bases, leaving 18 bases not matched to a gene. Germline loops: CDR1 MNHEY, CDR2 SMNVEV (reference sequence). This CDR3 is 19 amino acids long.

V is TRBV7-3 and J is TRBJ2-1, with 9 bases aligning to TRBD2. Looked up from germline, CDR1 is SGHTA and CDR2 is FQGTGA. V lost 4 bases and J lost 4; bases outside the gene matches: 14. The length of the CDR3 is 18 residues. CDR3 sequence (DNA): TGTGCCAGCAGCTCCGACCTTGGGGTAGCGGGGGTTTACAATGAGCAGTTCTTC. It translates to CASSSDLGVAGVYNEQFF.

This chain uses TRBV6-4 with TRBJ1-2; 10 bases match TRBD1. The CDR3 extends over 14 amino acids. With V trimmed by 5 bases and J by 4 bases, 4 bases remained unmatched. CDR1 and CDR2 from the germline V gene are MRHNA and SNTAGT. CDR3: CASSRQGAGYGYTF. CDR3 sequence (DNA): TGTGCCAGCAGTCGACAGGGGGCTGGCTATGGCTACACCTTC.